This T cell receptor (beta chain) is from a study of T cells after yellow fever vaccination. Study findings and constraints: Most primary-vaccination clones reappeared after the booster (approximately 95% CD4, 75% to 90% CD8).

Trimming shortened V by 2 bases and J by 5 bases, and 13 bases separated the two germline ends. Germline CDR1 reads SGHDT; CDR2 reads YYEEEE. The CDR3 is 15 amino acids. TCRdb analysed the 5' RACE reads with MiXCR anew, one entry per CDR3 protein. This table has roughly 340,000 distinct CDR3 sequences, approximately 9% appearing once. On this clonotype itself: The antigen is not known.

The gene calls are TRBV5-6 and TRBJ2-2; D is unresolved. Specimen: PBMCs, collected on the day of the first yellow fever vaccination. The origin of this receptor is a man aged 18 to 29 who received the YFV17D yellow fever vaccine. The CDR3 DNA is TGTGCCAGCAGCTTCGTGTCGTGGGAAACCGGGGAGCTGTTTTTT. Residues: CASSFVSWETGELFF.